This is a list of T cell receptor beta chains from one sample in a study of Graves' ophthalmopathy and Graves' hyperthyroidism. TCRdb called the multiplex PCR reads again in MiXCR, with one record for every CDR3 protein. The table lists under 800,000 distinct CDR3 sequences, approximately 22% of them singletons, with around 6.9% in the top ten. Material for sequencing was peripheral blood. These TCRs come from a woman between 18 and 30 years old with stable Graves' hyperthyroidism. Some clones in this sample may be carry-over from other donors' samples. The CDR3 runs from the conserved cysteine through the conserved F or W.

V gene	J gene	CDR3 protein
TRBV20-1	TRBJ2-5	CSAPLEASGDLPGETQYF
TRBV6-5	TRBJ2-7	CASSYSGPRDEQYF
TRBV9	TRBJ1-1	CASSVNKNTEAFF
TRBV12-3/TRBV12-4	TRBJ2-2	CASSYRPNTGELFF
TRBV5-1	TRBJ1-1	CASSLRGEYTEAFF
TRBV11-2	TRBJ2-5	CASSRGPSLGKETQYF
TRBV12-3/TRBV12-4	TRBJ1-1	CASSPWGPEAFF
TRBV28	TRBJ2-7	CASSLRAGGTYEQYF
TRBV6-1	TRBJ2-7	CASSDGQGGYEQYF
TRBV11-2	TRBJ1-2	CASSSSGQWGRGYTF
TRBV6-1	TRBJ1-1	CASKLSTDTEAFF
TRBV19	TRBJ1-1	CASRAGGGTEAFF
TRBV6-5	TRBJ2-5	CASRGDPYQETQYF
TRBV9	TRBJ1-2	CASSVGKGELYGYTF
TRBV20-1	TRBJ1-1	CSARDQGSTEAFF